The 15 T cell receptor beta chains below all came from one sample that was sequenced in a study of blood T cell repertoires in COVID-19. Measured with immunoSEQ multiplex PCR; TCRdb has only the in-frame clones, and not every one. This table has some 200,000 clones, roughly 80% appearing once. Material: PBMCs or T cells enriched from blood (not recorded which). The receptors here all came from a woman aged 40-49 years with acute COVID-19.

The genes are TRBV11-3 and TRBJ2-1; 14 bases match TRBD2. The CDR3 runs to 17 residues. The V and J ends lost 5 bases and 7 bases, in that order; junction bases with no gene match: 10. Germline lookup yields CDR1 SGHNT and CDR2 YENEEA. CDR3 DNA: TGTGCCAGCAGCCCCCGACTAGCGGGAGGGTCGGGGAATGAGCAGTTCTTC. Its protein is CASSPRLAGGSGNEQFF.

V and J are TRBV5-1 and TRBJ1-3; 8 bases fit TRBD1. Trimming took 8 bases from V and 1 from J; bases not matched to a gene: 5. The germline CDR1 and CDR2 sequences are SGHRS and YFSETQ. The CDR3 spans 14 residues. CDR3 in DNA: TGCGCCAGTTCGAGACAGGGGTCTGGAAACACCATATATTTT. Amino acid sequence: CASSRQGSGNTIYF.

The J gene is TRBJ2-5, the V gene TRBV3-1 (or the pseudogene TRBV3-2), with D perhaps matching TRBD2 (6 bases). From germline, CDR1 is LGHDT and CDR2 YNNKEL (reference sequence). The V gene lost 4 bases and the J gene lost 5 bases, with 14 bases spanning the gap. This CDR3 region has 14 residues. Written as DNA, the CDR3 is TGTGCCAGCAGCCCCTCACGTGGGGGGGAGACCCAGTACTTC. Protein product: CASSPSRGGETQYF.

This chain links TRBV24-1 with TRBJ1-4; D gene unclear. Looked up from germline, CDR1 is KGHDR and CDR2 is SFDVKD. There are 17 residues in the CDR3. V lost 3 bases to trimming and J lost 2 bases, with 15 bases between them. The DNA of the CDR3 is TGTGCCACCAGTGATGCGGGGAAAGGACGGACTAATGAAAAACTGTTTTTT. Residues: CATSDAGKGRTNEKLFF.

The chain employs TRBV19 and TRBJ1-2; D may be TRBD1 (6 bases). V was pared by 3 bases and J by 4 bases, with 9 bases between. The CDR3 spans 13 residues. Germline CDR1 and CDR2: LNHDA and SQIVND (reference sequence). The CDR3 protein is CASSIDRSYGYTF. The CDR3 bases are TGTGCCAGTAGTATTGACAGGAGCTATGGCTACACCTTC.

The V gene is TRBV7-2, the J gene TRBJ1-6, with a weak D call TRBD1 (5 bases). V dropped 8 bases and J dropped 3 bases, with 8 bases sitting between them. Germline V gene lookup returns CDR1 SGHTA and CDR2 FQGNSA. CDR3 length: 13 amino acids. The DNA of the CDR3 is TGTGCCAGCGGGGGACTCTATAATTCACCCCTCCACTTT. Protein sequence: CASGGLYNSPLHF.

The chain employs TRBV29-1 and TRBJ1-1, with D unresolved. Germline-derived CDR1 and CDR2 are SQVTM and ANQGSEA. The CDR3 runs to 12 residues. Trimming shortened V by 5 bases and J by 1 base, and 8 bases separated the two germline ends. The DNA of the CDR3 is TGCAGCGTTCCTACAGCGAACACTGAAGCTTTCTTT. Its protein is CSVPTANTEAFF.

This clone was recorded once. This chain joins TRBV15 and TRBJ1-1, with a tentative D call TRBD1 (5 bases). Germline V gene lookup returns CDR1 LNHNV and CDR2 YYDKDF (reference sequence). The CDR3 length is 14 residues. The V end lost 6 bases, the J end lost 0 bases, and 11 bases lay between the germline ends. CDR3 DNA sequence: TGTGCCACCAGTTTTGACAGACTGAACACTGAAGCTTTCTTT. Translation gives CATSFDRLNTEAFF.

The rearrangement links TRBV7-2 to TRBJ1-5; the D is unclear. The length of the CDR3 is 15 residues. V was shortened by 0 bases and J by 2 bases, with 8 bases between the two germline ends. CDR1 and CDR2 (germline): SGHTA, FQGNSA. The CDR3 reads CASSLAGGRNQPQHF. The CDR3 bases are TGTGCCAGCAGCTTAGCTGGAGGCCGCAATCAGCCCCAGCATTTT.

This chain joins TRBV5-8 and TRBJ2-3; 8 nucleotides align to TRBD2. Germline CDR1 SGHTS, CDR2 YDEGEE. V was clipped by 1 base and J by 3 bases; unmatched bases: 4. This CDR3 spans 15 amino acids. The CDR3 loop reads CASSLNSGGTDTQYF. The DNA of the CDR3 is TGTGCCAGCAGCTTGAATTCGGGAGGGACAGATACGCAGTATTTT.

This clone has more than one count but fewer than ten. The chain combines TRBV25-1 with TRBJ1-1; maybe TRBD1 (5 bases). The V gene's germline CDR1 is MGHDK and CDR2 SYGVNS. V lost 3 bases and J 11 bases, leaving 19 bases between the germline ends. The CDR3 sequence is 14 residues long. The DNA of the CDR3 is TGTGCCAGCAGTGATCGTCAGGGAATCTTTGGGGCTTTCTTT. Protein: CASSDRQGIFGAFF.

The chain is built from TRBV3-1 (or the pseudogene TRBV3-2) and TRBJ1-6, with D unresolved. V was trimmed by 1 base and J by 10 bases, leaving 11 bases between them. Germline assignment: CDR1 LGHDT and CDR2 YNNKEL (reference sequence). The CDR3 is 14 residues long. The DNA for the CDR3 is TGTGCCAGCAGCCAAGTCGGTGAAAAGTCACCCCTCCACTTT. Protein sequence: CASSQVGEKSPLHF.

J is TRBJ2-1 and V is TRBV28; D may be TRBD1 (6 bases). The CDR3 spans 16 residues. Trimming removed 6 bases from V and 0 bases from J, with 15 bases in between. Germline-derived CDR1 and CDR2 are MDHEN and SYDVKM. The CDR3 region has the DNA TGTGCCAGCAGCTCGCCAGGGGCGAGCTCCTACAATGAGCAGTTCTTC. Encoded protein: CASSSPGASSYNEQFF.

The V and J genes are TRBV19 and TRBJ2-1; 7 bases line up with TRBD2. CDR3 length: 16 amino acids. The J segment lost 0 bases and the V segment lost 2 bases, leaving 4 bases of the junction unmatched. CDR1 LNHDA and CDR2 SQIVND come from the germline V gene (reference sequence). The CDR3 is CASSISLAVSYNEQFF. The CDR3 DNA reads TGTGCCAGTAGTATAAGCCTAGCGGTCTCCTACAATGAGCAGTTCTTC.

The genes are TRBV3-1 (or the pseudogene TRBV3-2) and TRBJ1-1, with a weak D call TRBD1 (6 bases). Germline V CDR1 and CDR2: LGHDT, YNNKEL (reference sequence). This CDR3 region has 14 residues. Between the trimmed V and J ends, which lost 2 bases and 0 bases, there was a span of 7 bases. This CDR3 reads CASSQSGVNTEAFF. In DNA form, the CDR3 reads TGTGCCAGCAGCCAATCAGGGGTGAACACTGAAGCTTTCTTT.